The T cell receptor beta chain described here comes from a study of yellow fever vaccine responses in identical twins. Study results and limitations: Reportedly, twins showed a vaccine T cell response that looked partly convergent and partly personalized.

This CDR3 is 16 amino acids long. Germline loops: CDR1 SGDLS, CDR2 YYNGEE. V gave up 4 bases and J gave up 7 bases; unmatched junction bases: 11. For this clonotype: Its specificity is not known.

TCRdb redid the calling of the RT-PCR reads with MiXCR, one entry per CDR3 protein. There are about 2,100 distinct CDR3 sequences in the sample; about 83% occur only once, and about 7.6% lies in the top ten. This TCR came from a woman younger than 30 who received the yellow fever vaccine. The material sequenced was T cells from blood (PBMCs), unsorted or a sorted subset (not recorded which), taken before or after yellow fever vaccination (not recorded which). The chain couples TRBV9 to TRBJ2-7, with TRBD2 matching 13 bases. CDR3 in DNA: TGTGCCAGCAGCAAAGAAGGACTAGCGGGAGCTGGGGAGCAGTACTTC. Translated: CASSKEGLAGAGEQYF.